The present T cell receptor (beta chain) was sequenced within a study of early stage breast cancer tumors. The overall study: Most invasive tumors, twelve of 16, were ER+/PR+/HER2-.

Study results and limitations: Tumor and normal breast were distinguished via blood comparison in about 85% of the 16 patients.

Concerning this clone itself: Its target is not known.

In germline, CDR1 is SGHVS, CDR2 FQNEAQ. Deletions cut 0 bases from V and 2 bases from J, with 8 bases between. The CDR3 sequence is 15 residues long. Blood replicates held 0.5 ug DNA, tumor or normal breast around 1.5 ug, two each. Repertoires were generated with immunoSEQ multiplex PCR, while TCRdb's copy carries only in-frame clones and drops some. The table records approximately 75,000 clones, 80% of them present only once. This clonotype was obtained from a person in their 40s with breast cancer. The sample taken for sequencing was blood. The chain links TRBV7-8 to TRBJ2-1; tentative D call: TRBD2 (6 bases). This CDR3 is CASSLAPGAYNEQFF. In DNA, the CDR3 is TGTGCCAGCAGCTTAGCGCCGGGAGCCTACAATGAGCAGTTCTTC.